This paragraph reports one TCR beta chain. The target of this receptor is not known. No base qualities exist here, and no much larger clone lies one base off it. Using the deep immunoSEQ assay, TCR CDR3 regions were amplified from genomic DNA by multiplex PCR. For each cell subset, the extracted genomic DNA was distributed evenly across all wells of several immunoSEQ 96-well plates, and each plate served as one replicate. For sorted subsets, roughly 200 ng genomic DNA, equal to about 30,000 T cell genomes, was loaded into each replicate PCR. Purified libraries were quantified with a Qubit 3.0 fluorometer, sized on a Bioanalyzer 2100, and re-quantified with the KAPA Library Quantification kit. Each immunoSEQ 96-well plate was sequenced on its own single-read 150-cycle Illumina NextSeq 550 flow cell. The study's processing was this. Because only junctional sequences without quality scores were contained in the immunoSEQ output, filtering matching that applied to full-length reads could not be performed. Sequences were annotated with PyIR, a Python wrapper for IgBLAST v1.9, using IMGT germline references to assign V/J genes and CDR3. Reads with weak V/J assignments (E-value above 1e-6), missing CDR3, stop codons, out-of-frame junctions, or ambiguous translated residues were removed. V3J clonotypes were defined as sequences sharing the same inferred V gene, J gene, and CDR3 amino acid sequence. The percentage overlap between two repertoires was calculated by dividing the number of shared unique clonotypes by the size of the smaller repertoire. RTK rarefaction, the Chao1 estimator, and Recon v2.1 estimates of unobserved clonotypes were used to assess repertoire richness. OLGA was used to compute generation probabilities for all TCRbeta clonotypes that the gDNA method yielded from a handful of donors. TCRdb mirrors the immuneACCESS table, restricted to in-frame sequences. Some clones are absent from its copies; in checked studies, under half trace to an unresolved V gene, and the reason for the others is unknown. D and trimming come from the DNA, and the V and J calls and clone size come from that table. The sample has 2 million or so clones on record, roughly 96% of them singletons. The ten most abundant clones make up more than 0.1% of the sample.

The CDR3 runs 16 residues from the cysteine to the phenylalanine. Here the CDR3 DNA is all that survives: 48 bases in frame from base 1. The germline ends are 13 bases apart after V is trimmed by 0 bases and J by 1 base. CDR1 and CDR2, per the germline V gene (reference sequence), are LNHNV and YYDKDF. This record comes from a study of shared clonotypes between healthy human individuals (dated by TCRdb to 2019 to 2021). About the investigation overall: A couple of women and a few men aged 18 to 49 years were included in the cohort. To increase sequencing depth and limit assay-specific biases, TCR repertoire library preparation and sequencing were carried out by different laboratories using diverse techniques. To estimate repertoire size and how much clonotypes are shared between individuals, the study performed deep sequencing of blood TCR repertoires from a few healthy adults. Leukapheresis yielded between about 0.85 and 10 billion PBMCs per donor. For each donor, three plates each were used for CD4 naive and CD4 memory, two plates were used for CD8 naive, and one plate was used for CD8 memory.

The donors were healthy, HIV-negative adults who had no recently reported acute infections or vaccinations. Every donor was a Caucasian adult residing in Nashville, Tennessee, USA. Magnetic negative selection was used to enrich CD4+ T cells, after which naive cells were positively selected on CD45RA and the negative fraction became the memory subset. Blood was collected by leukapheresis, and PBMCs were isolated by Ficoll-Histopaque density gradient centrifugation and then cryopreserved in liquid nitrogen vapor phase. Analytical flow cytometry was used to check the purity and quantity of each magnetically sorted T cell population. Genomic DNA was isolated from every sorted fraction and measured by UV absorbance on a Nanodrop 2000c. Overall results and qualifications from the work: About 4.5% of naive CD4, around 3.6% of naive CD8, 2.3% of memory CD4, and about 0.4% of memory CD8 clonotypes were shared across a few donors. Compared with non-shared clonotypes, clonotypes shared by all four sorted-subset donors had higher generation probabilities. Incomplete sequencing was indicated by rarefaction of sorted-subset datasets, despite the large sequencing depth. Larger estimated clonotype richness was generally found for naive subsets than for memory subsets. The small number of donors limited the genetic and exposure-history diversity represented. Pairwise subsampling indicated that sequencing depth was expected to affect the degree of clonotype sharing among donors. Sampling was restricted to blood, and TCR repertoires in tissues likely differ from the TCR repertoires found in blood.

This TCR was recovered from a young man in good health. Recombination connected TRBV15 to TRBJ2-7, with no D gene named confidently. Sequencing was carried out using naive CD4+ T cells sorted from blood. What this sample's cell subset or site label stands for: CD45RA+ positively selected. The DNA reads as follows: TGTGCCACCAGCAGAGAAGGCAGTTTGATGTCCTACGAGCAGTACTTC. It translates to CATSREGSLMSYEQYF.